These 27 T cell receptor beta chains were sequenced from one sample in a study of response to subunit inactivated influenza vaccine (dated by TCRdb to the late 2010s). Library method: RT-PCR. Sequencing took place on an Illumina HiSeq 2500. The public reads were reanalyzed by TCRdb: fastp trimming at Q25, MiXCR alignment, in-frame beta chains only. Every entry covers one CDR3 protein and lists the most common genes and DNA from its rows. The sample data list under 200,000 distinct CDR3 sequences, and approximately 11% of these were observed just once. The top ten clones comprise under 40% of the sample. The starting material was CD8+ T cells sorted from PBMCs, obtained around 25 months after vaccination. These receptors were taken from a man between 45 and 75 years old who received an inactivated influenza vaccine. Donor details come from another sample of the same person, matched by shared clones.

The rearrangement joins TRBV9 to TRBJ2-1; D remains ambiguous. Germline V gives CDR1 SGDLS, CDR2 YYNGEE. V lost 3 bases and J 7 bases, leaving 8 bases between the germline ends. The CDR3 totals 12 residues. CDR3 loop: CASSGPMNEQFF. The CDR3 coding sequence is TGTGCCAGCAGCGGGCCCATGAATGAGCAGTTCTTC.

The chain is built from TRBV4-3 and TRBJ2-5; 10 nucleotides agree with TRBD1. The length of the CDR3 is 18 residues. From germline, CDR1 is LGHNA and CDR2 YSLEER. V lost 0 bases and J lost 0; bases outside the gene matches: 7. CDR3 DNA sequence: TGCGCCAGCAGCCAAGAATTGGGGGACAGGGGCTACCAAGAGACCCAGTACTTC. Residues: CASSQELGDRGYQETQYF.

This clonotype was seen more than once but under ten times. DNA of the CDR3: TGTGCCAGCAGTTACGGCCTCGGGACGTCCGGGGAGCTGTTTTTT. This codes for CASSYGLGTSGELFF. The chain recombines TRBV6-5 with TRBJ2-2, with D tentatively TRBD1 or TRBD2 (5 bases each). The CDR3 extends over 15 amino acids. Germline V gene data show CDR1 as MNHEY and CDR2 as SVGAGI. The V end lost 2 bases, the J end lost 6 bases, and 13 bases lay between the germline ends.

To note about this clonotype: A much bigger clone sits one base away, suggesting this may be a read error. The chain carries TRBV6-1 and TRBJ2-5; D gene uncertain. The V end lost 3 bases, the J end lost 5 bases, and 13 bases lay between the germline ends. The CDR3 extends over 14 amino acids. Germline assignment: CDR1 MNHNS and CDR2 SASEGT. This CDR3 is CASSDQVVGETQYF. CDR3 DNA sequence: TGTGCCAGCAGTGACCAGGTTGTTGGGGAGACCCAGTACTTC.

The gene calls are TRBV12-3 or TRBV12-4 and TRBJ2-3; TRBD2 aligns across 9 bases. The J segment lost 3 bases and the V segment lost 11 bases, leaving 9 bases of the junction unmatched. CDR3 length: 14 residues. This CDR3 reads CASLAGGRTDTQYF. CDR3 sequence (DNA): TGTGCCTCCTTGGCGGGGGGGAGGACAGATACGCAGTATTTT.

In this sample, this clonotype turned up a few times. This sequence joins TRBV23-1 and TRBJ2-7; D tentatively fits TRBD1 or TRBD2 (5 bases each). TRBV23-1 is an ORF, and what it does is uncertain. The V end lost 4 bases, the J end lost 4 bases, and 17 bases lay between the germline ends. The CDR3 length is 15 residues. CDR3 coding DNA: TGCGCCAGCAGTCCAACGAAACGTGGGGGATACGAGCAGTACTTC. This translates into CASSPTKRGGYEQYF.

This clonotype has more than one count but fewer than ten. The CDR3 sequence is CASSLGEPRRGEQYF. As DNA, the CDR3 is TGTGCCAGCAGCTTAGGAGAACCCCGGAGAGGCGAGCAGTACTTC. V gene TRBV7-9 combines with J gene TRBJ2-7; no clear D. The CDR3 has 15 amino acids. The V end was cut by 1 base, the J end by 6 bases, with 16 bases between. Germline values: CDR1 SEHNR, CDR2 FQNEAQ (reference sequence).

In this sample, this clonotype turned up a few times. The genes are TRBV4-3 and TRBJ2-2, with TRBD1 matching 8 bases. CDR1 is LGHNA and CDR2 is YSLEER in the germline V gene. The CDR3 is 15 residues long. V was clipped by 4 bases and J by 1 base; unmatched bases: 2. CDR3 amino acids: CASSRGTGNTGELFF. The CDR3 coding sequence is TGCGCCAGCAGCCGGGGGACAGGGAACACCGGGGAGCTGTTTTTT.

This clonotype was counted at least ten times. The J gene is TRBJ2-4, the V gene TRBV6-2 or TRBV6-3; TRBD2 agrees at 7 bases. The CDR3 is 15 residues long. With 7 bases clipped from V and 1 base from J, the junction kept 7 bases outside the gene matches. Germline-derived CDR1 and CDR2 are MNHEY and SVGEGT. This chain's CDR3 is CASKKRDLAKNIQYF. CDR3 coding DNA: TGTGCCAGCAAAAAGCGGGACCTTGCCAAAAACATTCAGTACTTC.

This clonotype was seen only a few times. The genes are TRBV7-9 and TRBJ2-7; 8 bases line up with TRBD2. This CDR3 region has 15 residues. CDR1 is SEHNR and CDR2 is FQNEAQ in the germline V gene (reference sequence). V was pared by 6 bases and J by 2 bases, with 9 bases of the junction left unmatched. The CDR3 reads CASSPRTSYTYEQYF. CDR3 in DNA: TGTGCCAGCAGTCCTCGGACTAGCTATACCTACGAGCAGTACTTC.

The chain couples TRBV7-6 to TRBJ2-1, with unresolved D. CDR3 length: 14 residues. The V end was cut by 3 bases, the J end by 9 bases, with 15 bases between. Germline CDR1 is SGHVS and CDR2 is FNYEAQ. The CDR3 protein is CASSFGSPDGEQFF. The CDR3, as DNA: TGTGCCAGCAGCTTTGGCTCCCCGGACGGTGAGCAGTTCTTC.

This clonotype has only a few counts. The chain employs TRBV4-3 and TRBJ2-2; D might be TRBD1 (5 bases). Germline values: CDR1 LGHNA, CDR2 YSLEER. This CDR3 comprises 16 residues. Between the trimmed V and J ends, which lost 0 bases and 5 bases, there was a span of 13 bases. DNA for the CDR3: TGCGCCAGCAGCCAAGAGGTTGGCAGGGATACCGGGGAGCTGTTTTTT. Its protein product is CASSQEVGRDTGELFF.

This clonotype was picked up many times. The CDR3 sequence is CASSPTAASGNTIYF. The CDR3 coding sequence is TGCGCCAGCAGCCCGACGGCCGCCTCTGGAAACACCATATATTTT. The V call is TRBV4-1, the J call TRBJ1-3; D remains ambiguous. In germline, CDR1 is MGHRA, CDR2 YSYEKL. The CDR3 covers 15 residues. V was clipped by 4 bases and J by 0 bases, with 10 bases between them.

The chain employs TRBV20-1 and TRBJ2-1; 8 nucleotides match TRBD1. CDR1 is DFQATT and CDR2 is SNEGSKA in the germline V gene (reference sequence). The CDR3 is made up of 14 amino acids. V gave up 1 base and J gave up 6 bases; unmatched junction bases: 5. CDR3 loop: CSARVDREVNEQFF. DNA of the CDR3: TGCAGTGCTAGAGTGGACAGGGAGGTCAATGAGCAGTTCTTC.

This clonotype came up many times. V and J are TRBV29-1 and TRBJ2-5, with D perhaps assigned TRBD1 or TRBD2 (6 bases each). Germline V gives CDR1 SQVTM, CDR2 ANQGSEA. Trimming stripped 3 bases from V and 4 bases from J, with 15 bases between. This CDR3 is 14 amino acids long. CDR3 loop: CSVDDGRGGETQYF. CDR3 in DNA: TGCAGCGTTGATGATGGCAGGGGAGGAGAGACCCAGTACTTC.

The genes are TRBV5-1 and TRBJ2-2; 9 bases align to TRBD1. There are 13 residues in the CDR3. Trimming cost V 4 bases and J 11 bases; bases outside gene matches: 6. Looked up from germline, CDR1 is SGHRS and CDR2 is YFSETQ. CDR3 nucleotide sequence: TGCGCCAGCAGCCCATACAGGGGGCTTGAGCTGTTTTTT. Translated, it gives CASSPYRGLELFF.

A few counts support this clonotype. The chain carries TRBV6-1 and TRBJ2-5, with no clear D. In germline, CDR1 is MNHNS, CDR2 SASEGT. This CDR3 has 14 amino acids. Between the trimmed V and J ends, which lost 3 bases and 4 bases, there was a span of 12 bases. The CDR3 DNA follows: TGTGCCAGCAGTGAGGCTCCTAGAGCAGAGACCCAGTACTTC. Translated: CASSEAPRAETQYF.

This chain uses TRBV3-1 with TRBJ2-7; D not resolved. Per the germline V gene, CDR1 is LGHDT and CDR2 is YNNKEL (reference sequence). The CDR3 is 14 residues long. V was pared by 1 base and J by 0 bases, with 7 bases between. The CDR3 sequence: CASSQGPASYEQYF. Written as DNA, the CDR3 is TGTGCCAGCAGCCAAGGCCCCGCCTCCTACGAGCAGTACTTC.

This clonotype occurred many times. The rearrangement uses TRBV28 and TRBJ2-5, with 10 nucleotides matching TRBD1. The V and J ends lost 4 bases and 5 bases, in that order; junction bases with no gene match: 7. The CDR3 is 15 residues long. Germline V gene lookup returns CDR1 MDHEN and CDR2 SYDVKM. The CDR3 nucleotides are TGTGCCAGCAGTTCTGGGACAGGGGTCAGGGAGACCCAGTACTTC. It specifies CASSSGTGVRETQYF.

This rearrangement joins TRBV12-3 or TRBV12-4 to TRBJ2-1; 7 bases are a match to TRBD2. The CDR3 runs 17 residues. After removal of 5 bases from V and 5 bases from J, the junction contained 15 bases not matched to a gene. The CDR3 sequence is CASSESGTGGTHNEQFF. CDR3 nucleotide sequence: TGTGCCAGCAGTGAATCCGGGACGGGGGGTACCCACAATGAGCAGTTCTTC.

This clonotype was recorded a few times. The rearrangement links TRBV2 to TRBJ1-1; tentatively, D is TRBD1 (6 bases). The germline V gene has CDR1 SNHLY and CDR2 FYNNEI. The CDR3 length is 13 residues. The V end was cut by 8 bases, the J end by 1 base, with 11 bases between. The CDR3: CASQGHSNTEAFF. DNA of the CDR3: TGTGCCAGCCAGGGACACTCGAACACTGAAGCTTTCTTT.

The V call is TRBV28, the J call TRBJ1-5; 8 positions agree with TRBD1. Looked up from germline, CDR1 is MDHEN and CDR2 is SYDVKM. Unmatched junction bases numbered 11, after V lost 7 bases and J lost 0 bases. There are 17 residues in the CDR3. CDR3 DNA sequence: TGTGCCAGCACCGGAGGGACAGGATATGTTAGCAATCAGCCCCAGCATTTT. Its protein is CASTGGTGYVSNQPQHF.

The chain employs TRBV20-1 and TRBJ1-1; 9 bases fit TRBD1. The V gene end was trimmed by 6 bases and the J gene end by 3 bases; junction bases not matched to a gene: 5. CDR3 size: 13 residues. Germline V gene data show CDR1 as DFQATT and CDR2 as SNEGSKA (reference sequence). Written as DNA, the CDR3 is TGCAGTGCGGTCGACAGGGGGTACACTGAAGCTTTCTTT. Translation gives CSAVDRGYTEAFF.

This clonotype was found a few times. The V and J genes are TRBV20-1 and TRBJ2-1, with TRBD2 matching over 7 bases. The CDR3 length is 14 residues. CDR1 is DFQATT, CDR2 SNEGSKA, per germline (reference sequence). Unmatched junction bases numbered 10, after V lost 5 bases and J lost 6 bases. Here the CDR3 reads CSADRDYPANEQFF. For the CDR3, the DNA is TGCAGTGCTGACCGGGACTACCCCGCCAATGAGCAGTTCTTC.

The chain has TRBV6-4 and TRBJ1-2; 7 nucleotides align to TRBD1. Germline CDR1 and CDR2: MRHNA and SNTAGT. The CDR3 runs 19 residues. V was pared by 2 bases and J by 8 bases, with 23 bases of the junction left unmatched. CDR3 protein: CASSDLTPGQIRPLVGYTF. The CDR3, as DNA: TGTGCCAGCAGTGACCTCACGCCGGGACAGATCCGTCCCTTAGTAGGCTACACCTTC.

V is TRBV7-2 and J is TRBJ2-7; D unresolved. V gave up 2 bases and J gave up 0 bases, with 11 bases separating them. Germline values: CDR1 SGHTA, CDR2 FQGNSA. The CDR3 totals 15 residues. The CDR3 DNA is TGTGCCAGCAGCTTATCTTACCAACTCTCCTACGAGCAGTACTTC. This sequence encodes CASSLSYQLSYEQYF.

The chain uses TRBV6-5 and TRBJ1-6; D gene unclear. The CDR3 totals 13 residues. The germline V gene has CDR1 MNHEY and CDR2 SVGAGI. With 0 bases removed from V and 9 bases from J, the gap between germline ends came to 6 bases. CDR3 nucleotide sequence: TGTGCCAGCAGTTACTCAGGAGTTTCACCCCTCCACTTT. The encoded protein is CASSYSGVSPLHF.